The source of this TCR beta chain is a study of CD8+ T cells in alopecia areata. Looking at the study overall: The tofacitinib course ran for 6 to 18 months and was followed by 6 months off drug.

RNA extraction and reverse transcription yielded cDNA as sequencing template. Repertoires were generated with immunoSEQ multiplex PCR, while TCRdb's copy carries only in-frame clones and drops some. The sample gives some 150,000 clones, roughly 66% of which show up once; more than 9.5% is in the top ten. General study findings and limits: Across lesional scalp, and particularly alopecia totalis/universalis, clonality surpassed that of normal scalp. It was less clear whether patients shared TCRs than it was in mice, possibly because of HLA. Sequencing of scalp samples also captures resident alphabeta T cells of normal skin.

The CDR3 loop spans 13 amino acids. V lost 4 bases to trimming and J lost 7 bases, with 15 bases between them. Germline CDR1 and CDR2: SGHDT and YYEEEE. Turning to this clone: Its antigen is unidentified.

Sequenced material: CD8+ T cells sorted from blood, taken at week 0. The clonotype was recovered from a human donor with alopecia areata. The V call is TRBV5-6, the J call TRBJ2-7, with TRBD1 as a possible D gene (6 bases). CDR3 loop: CASSPAQGLEQYF. The DNA for the CDR3 is TGTGCCAGCAGCCCGGCGCAGGGGCTGGAGCAGTACTTC.